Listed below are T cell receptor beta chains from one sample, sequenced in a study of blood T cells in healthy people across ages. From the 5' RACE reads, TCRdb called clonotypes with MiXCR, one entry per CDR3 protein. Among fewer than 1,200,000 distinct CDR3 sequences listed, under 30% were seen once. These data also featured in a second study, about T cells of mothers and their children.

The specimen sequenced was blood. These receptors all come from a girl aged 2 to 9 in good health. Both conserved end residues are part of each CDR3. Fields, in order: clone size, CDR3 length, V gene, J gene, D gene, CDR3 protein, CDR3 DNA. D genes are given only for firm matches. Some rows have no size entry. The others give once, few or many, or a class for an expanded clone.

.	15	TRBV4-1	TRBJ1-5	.	CASSHPGSSYQPQHF	TGCGCCAGCAGCCATCCCGGGAGCTCCTATCAGCCCCAGCATTTT
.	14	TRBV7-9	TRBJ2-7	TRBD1	CASSFKDRPHEQYF	TGTGCCAGCAGCTTCAAGGACAGGCCTCACGAGCAGTACTTC
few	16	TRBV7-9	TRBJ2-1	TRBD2	CASSSIGGGAYYEQFF	TGTGCCAGCAGCTCAATTGGCGGGGGGGCCTATTATGAGCAGTTCTTC
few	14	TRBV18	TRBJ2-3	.	CASSGKGSTDTQYF	TGTGCCAGTTCCGGGAAGGGGTCCACAGATACGCAGTATTTT
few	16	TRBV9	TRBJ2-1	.	CASSVENGEAYNEQFF	TGTGCAAGCAGCGTAGAAAACGGGGAGGCTTACAATGAGCAGTTCTTC
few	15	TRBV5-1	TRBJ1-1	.	CASSNVGSGLSEAFF	TGCGCCAGCAGTAATGTCGGTTCGGGATTATCTGAAGCTTTCTTT
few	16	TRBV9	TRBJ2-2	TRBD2	CASSPRSGGITGELFF	TGTGCCAGCAGCCCCCGTTCCGGGGGGATCACCGGGGAGCTGTTTTTT
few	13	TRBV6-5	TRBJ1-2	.	CASSYREGHGYTF	TGTGCCAGCAGTTACCGGGAGGGGCATGGCTACACCTTC
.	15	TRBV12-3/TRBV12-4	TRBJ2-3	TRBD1	CASSLAGRGTDTQYF	TGTGCCAGCAGTTTAGCGGGCAGGGGGACAGATACGCAGTATTTT
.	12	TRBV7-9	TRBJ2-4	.	CASSLNLGIQYF	TGTGCCAGCAGCTTGAACCTGGGCATTCAGTACTTC
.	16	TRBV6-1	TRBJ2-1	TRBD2	CASSGTSGTYFSEQFF	TGTGCCAGCAGTGGGACTAGCGGGACTTATTTCAGTGAGCAGTTCTTC
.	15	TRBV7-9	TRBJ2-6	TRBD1	CASSPTGVGANVLSF	TGTGCCAGCAGCCCTACAGGGGTTGGGGCCAACGTCCTGTCTTTC
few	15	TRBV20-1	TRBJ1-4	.	CSATSLDDGSEKLFF	TGCAGTGCTACCTCCCTTGATGATGGGAGTGAAAAACTGTTTTTT
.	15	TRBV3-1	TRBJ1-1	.	CASSPGGSLYTEAFF	TGTGCCAGCAGCCCCGGAGGTTCTCTGTACACTGAAGCTTTCTTT
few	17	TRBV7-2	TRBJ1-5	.	CASSLSFTQAPNQPQHF	TGTGCCAGCAGCTTATCGTTCACTCAGGCACCGAATCAGCCCCAGCATTTT
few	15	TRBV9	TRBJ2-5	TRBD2	CASSVGRGGRETQYF	TGTGCCAGCAGCGTAGGACGGGGGGGACGAGAGACCCAGTACTTC
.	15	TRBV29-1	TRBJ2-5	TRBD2	CSVEALADYQETQYF	TGCAGCGTCGAAGCCCTAGCGGACTACCAAGAGACCCAGTACTTC
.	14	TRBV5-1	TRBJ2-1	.	CASSLLMEGNEQFF	TGCGCCAGCAGCTTGTTGATGGAAGGCAATGAGCAGTTCTTC
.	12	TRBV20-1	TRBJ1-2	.	CSAPLGSYGYTF	TGCAGTGCCCCCTTGGGGTCGTATGGCTACACCTTC
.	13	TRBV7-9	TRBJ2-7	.	CASSSPGDYEQYF	TGTGCCAGCAGCTCCCCCGGTGACTACGAGCAGTACTTC
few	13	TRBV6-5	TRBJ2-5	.	CASSYPARETQYF	TGTGCCAGCAGTTATCCAGCCAGAGAGACCCAGTACTTC
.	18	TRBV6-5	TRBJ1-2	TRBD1	CASSYSTRVGDRSYGYTF	TGTGCCAGCAGTTACTCGACCAGGGTTGGGGACAGGAGCTATGGCTACACCTTC
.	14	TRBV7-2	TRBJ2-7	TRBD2	CASSSGTSSREQYF	TGTGCCAGCAGCTCCGGGACTAGCAGCCGCGAGCAGTACTTC
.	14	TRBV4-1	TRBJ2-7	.	CASSHNTGYYEQYF	TGCGCCAGCAGCCATAATACAGGTTACTACGAGCAGTACTTC
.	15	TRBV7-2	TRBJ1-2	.	CASSLMDSPLDGYTF	TGTGCCAGCAGCTTAATGGACAGCCCTTTAGATGGCTACACCTTC
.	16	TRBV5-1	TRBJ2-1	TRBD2	CASSLAPSGTNNEQFF	TGCGCCAGCAGCTTGGCCCCTAGCGGGACCAACAATGAGCAGTTCTTC
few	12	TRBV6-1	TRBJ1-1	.	CASTSLNTEAFF	TGTGCCAGCACCAGCCTGAACACTGAAGCTTTCTTT
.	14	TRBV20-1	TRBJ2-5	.	CSAPFSPRAETQYF	TGCAGTGCTCCCTTCAGTCCCAGGGCGGAGACCCAGTACTTC
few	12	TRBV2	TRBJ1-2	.	CASTDQISGYTF	TGTGCCAGCACGGACCAGATCTCTGGCTACACCTTC
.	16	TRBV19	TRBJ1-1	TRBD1	CASSPGTGGMNTEAFF	TGTGCCAGTAGTCCCGGGACAGGGGGCATGAACACTGAAGCTTTCTTT
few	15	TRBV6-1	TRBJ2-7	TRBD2	CASSDGLAGVEEQYF	TGTGCCAGCAGTGACGGACTAGCGGGAGTTGAAGAGCAGTACTTC
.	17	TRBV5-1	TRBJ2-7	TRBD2	CASSFLSGSVSSYEQYF	TGCGCCAGCAGCTTCCTCAGCGGGAGTGTTAGCTCCTACGAGCAGTACTTC
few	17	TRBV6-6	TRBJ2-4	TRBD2	CASSYGEAGGPWNIQYF	TGTGCCAGCAGTTACGGTGAGGCGGGAGGGCCTTGGAACATTCAGTACTTC
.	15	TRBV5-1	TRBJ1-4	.	CASSTGTGGEEKLFF	TGCGCCAGCAGCACAGGGACCGGAGGTGAAGAAAAACTGTTTTTT
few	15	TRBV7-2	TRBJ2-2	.	CASSLAGPDTGELFF	TGTGCCAGCAGCTTAGCGGGGCCGGACACCGGGGAGCTGTTTTTT
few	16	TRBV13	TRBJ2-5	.	CASSRLGGEGQETQYF	TGTGCCAGCAGCCGCTTGGGTGGCGAGGGACAAGAGACCCAGTACTTC
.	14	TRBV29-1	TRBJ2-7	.	CSVHGGPLLYEQYF	TGCAGCGTTCATGGGGGCCCTCTCCTCTACGAGCAGTACTTC